These T cell receptor beta chains were read from a single sample in a study of T cells after posttransplantation cyclophosphamide. Measured with immunoSEQ multiplex PCR; TCRdb has only the in-frame clones, and not every one. Singletons are absent from the sample, which has approximately 34,000 clones. Input material: PBMCs. Source of these receptors: a woman in her forties or fifties in good health and a related stem cell transplant donor. Each CDR3 is given with its conserved first and last residue. The D gene is left open where the match is weak. The size of a clone is reported for some rows only, either as once, few or many, or as a class for expanded clones.

d_gene: NA; abundance: many; v_gene: TRBV5-1; j_gene: TRBJ2-1; CDR3nt: TGCGCCAGCAGCTTGGATAGGCTAGCTAACTATGAGCAGTTCTTC; CDR3aa: CASSLDRLANYEQFF
d_gene: NA; abundance: many; v_gene: TRBV9; j_gene: TRBJ2-7; CDR3nt: TGTGCCAGCAGCCAACAGGTGGGCTACGAGCAGTACTTC; CDR3aa: CASSQQVGYEQYF
d_gene: TRBD1; abundance: many; v_gene: TRBV7-3; j_gene: TRBJ1-2; CDR3nt: TGTGCCAGCAGCCCCCAGGGACGGGACAGTCTCTATGGCTACACCTTC; CDR3aa: CASSPQGRDSLYGYTF
d_gene: TRBD2; abundance: many; v_gene: TRBV2; j_gene: TRBJ2-1; CDR3nt: TGTGCCAGCAGTGCCTTAGCGGGAGGGGACAATGAGCAGTTCTTC; CDR3aa: CASSALAGGDNEQFF
d_gene: TRBD1; abundance: many; v_gene: TRBV19; j_gene: TRBJ1-2; CDR3nt: TGTGCCAGTAGTATATTAGCCACCACAGGGGGATATGTGGAATATGGCTACACCTTC; CDR3aa: CASSILATTGGYVEYGYTF
d_gene: TRBD2; abundance: many; v_gene: TRBV5-4; j_gene: TRBJ2-2; CDR3nt: TGTGCCAGCAGCTTAGCGGGAGGACGAGTCGGGGAGCTGTTTTTT; CDR3aa: CASSLAGGRVGELFF
d_gene: TRBD2; abundance: many; v_gene: TRBV12-3/TRBV12-4; j_gene: TRBJ2-1; CDR3nt: TGTGCCAGCAGCCCTAGCGGGAGGGCCCTCTACAATGAGCAGTTCTTC; CDR3aa: CASSPSGRALYNEQFF
d_gene: NA; abundance: many; v_gene: TRBV12-3/TRBV12-4; j_gene: TRBJ2-5; CDR3nt: TGTGCCAGCAGTAGGGGGTACCAAGAGACCCAGTACTTC; CDR3aa: CASSRGYQETQYF
d_gene: TRBD2; abundance: many; v_gene: TRBV10-3; j_gene: TRBJ2-1; CDR3nt: TGTGCCATCAGTGAGTCGGGACTAGTTGATGAGCAGTTCTTC; CDR3aa: CAISESGLVDEQFF
d_gene: TRBD1; abundance: NA; v_gene: TRBV5-1; j_gene: TRBJ1-5; CDR3nt: TGCGCCAGCAGCATTGGGACAGGCGGTCAGCCCCAGCATTTT; CDR3aa: CASSIGTGGQPQHF
d_gene: NA; abundance: many; v_gene: TRBV5-1; j_gene: TRBJ1-1; CDR3nt: TGCGCCAGCAGCGACCACAGGGCTGGGGACACTGAAGCTTTCTTT; CDR3aa: CASSDHRAGDTEAFF
d_gene: NA; abundance: many; v_gene: TRBV18; j_gene: TRBJ1-3; CDR3nt: TGTGCCAGCTCACCACCAGGGTCTTCAGGGGGAAACACCATATATTTT; CDR3aa: CASSPPGSSGGNTIYF
d_gene: NA; abundance: many; v_gene: TRBV18; j_gene: TRBJ2-7; CDR3nt: TGTGCCAGCTCACCAGTAGCGACGGCATCCTACGAGCAGTACTTC; CDR3aa: CASSPVATASYEQYF